Listed below are T cell receptor beta chains from one sample, sequenced in a study of response to subunit inactivated influenza vaccine. A single record per CDR3 protein comes from TCRdb applying MiXCR to the RT-PCR reads. The sample includes around 150,000 distinct CDR3 sequences, roughly 10% of them seen just once. Sequenced material: non-naive T cells sorted from PBMCs, taken about 6 weeks after vaccination. These receptors were taken from a man between 50 and 59 years old who received an inactivated influenza vaccine. Each CDR3 is given with its conserved first and last residue. A D gene is named only where the DNA matches it firmly. Only part of the rows carry a size: once, few, many, or a class if the clone is expanded.

V gene: TRBV29-1; clone size: many; D gene: -; J gene: TRBJ1-5; CDR3 DNA: TGCAGCGTTCAACTCGGGGGAAATCAGCCCCAGCATTTT; CDR3 protein: CSVQLGGNQPQHF
V gene: TRBV29-1; clone size: -; D gene: TRBD2; J gene: TRBJ2-5; CDR3 DNA: TGCAGCGTGGGGACTAGCCCCCCTACCCAGTACTTC; CDR3 protein: CSVGTSPPTQYF
V gene: TRBV4-1; clone size: few; D gene: -; J gene: TRBJ2-2; CDR3 DNA: TGCGCCAGCAGCCAAGGGGGGGCCCTGAACACCGGGGAGCTGTTTTTT; CDR3 protein: CASSQGGALNTGELFF
V gene: TRBV9; clone size: few; D gene: TRBD1; J gene: TRBJ1-1; CDR3 DNA: TGTGCCAGCAGCGTAGGTGGGACAGGGCCCACTGAAGCTTTCTTT; CDR3 protein: CASSVGGTGPTEAFF
V gene: TRBV27; clone size: few; D gene: -; J gene: TRBJ2-7; CDR3 DNA: TGTGCCAGCAGTTTATCGAGTTTGCGCTCCTACGAGCAGTACTTC; CDR3 protein: CASSLSSLRSYEQYF
V gene: TRBV5-1; clone size: -; D gene: -; J gene: TRBJ2-7; CDR3 DNA: TGCGCCAGCCGCAGGCGTTTCGGGATAGAAGAGCAGTACTTC; CDR3 protein: CASRRRFGIEEQYF
V gene: TRBV11-1; clone size: many; D gene: TRBD1; J gene: TRBJ1-1; CDR3 DNA: TGTGCCAGCAGCTTAGGGACAGGGTTTTCTCGGCTGATGTACACTGAAGCTTTCTTT; CDR3 protein: CASSLGTGFSRLMYTEAFF
V gene: TRBV5-1; clone size: -; D gene: -; J gene: TRBJ1-2; CDR3 DNA: TGCGCCAGCAGCTTGACGGACATTCATGGCTACACCTTC; CDR3 protein: CASSLTDIHGYTF
V gene: TRBV5-1; clone size: many; D gene: -; J gene: TRBJ1-5; CDR3 DNA: TGCGCCAGCAGCCCCGGGACTTGGGGGAGCAATCAGCCCCAGCATTTT; CDR3 protein: CASSPGTWGSNQPQHF
V gene: TRBV25-1; clone size: few; D gene: TRBD1; J gene: TRBJ1-5; CDR3 DNA: TGTGCCAGCAGTGACCCGGGACAGCGAGGGGATAGCAATCAGCCCCAGCATTTT; CDR3 protein: CASSDPGQRGDSNQPQHF
V gene: TRBV5-1; clone size: many; D gene: -; J gene: TRBJ2-2; CDR3 DNA: TGCGCCAGCAGTCCCACTATTACAGGGAACACCGGGGAGCTGTTTTTT; CDR3 protein: CASSPTITGNTGELFF